These 6 T cell receptor beta chains were sequenced from one sample in a study of T cell clones after liver transplantation. Generated by immunoSEQ multiplex PCR, the TCRdb table keeps only in-frame clones and is missing some. Seen here are under 7,000 clones, roughly three quarters observed once, and the top ten hold about 13%. The sequences come from CD8+ T cells from blood, collected 46 months after liver transplant. The receptors here all came from a human patient who received a liver transplant. Some T cells may be supplied by the graft donor.

The V and J genes are TRBV9 and TRBJ2-4; D may be TRBD1 (6 bases). The CDR3 extends over 13 amino acids. V dropped 3 bases and J dropped 6 bases, with 10 bases sitting between them. Per the germline V gene, CDR1 is SGDLS and CDR2 is YYNGEE. The CDR3 spells CASSGPDRNIQYF. CDR3 coding DNA: TGTGCCAGCAGCGGGCCGGACAGAAACATTCAGTACTTC.

This rearrangement joins TRBV4-3 to TRBJ1-1; TRBD1 aligns across 7 bases. The CDR3 sequence is 14 residues long. Unmatched junction bases numbered 8, after V lost 4 bases and J lost 6 bases. Germline V CDR1 and CDR2: LGHNA, YSLEER. CDR3 sequence reads: CASSRETGWPEAFF. The CDR3 nucleotides are TGCGCCAGCAGCCGTGAGACAGGGTGGCCTGAAGCTTTCTTT.

The chain uses TRBV7-9 and TRBJ1-2; no reliable D call. CDR1 SEHNR and CDR2 FQNEAQ come from the germline V gene (reference sequence). CDR3 length: 16 amino acids. V lost 1 base, J lost 0 bases, and 12 bases lay in between. The CDR3 sequence: CASSLDRKLPNYGYTF. The CDR3 DNA is TGTGCCAGCAGCTTAGACCGGAAGCTCCCTAACTATGGCTACACCTTC.

The V call is TRBV5-1, the J call TRBJ1-2, with D maybe TRBD1 (5 bases). Germline V gene sequence: CDR1 SGHRS, CDR2 YFSETQ. The CDR3 spans 16 residues. V was cut by 0 bases and J by 4 bases, with 16 bases left in between. The CDR3 DNA reads as TGCGCCAGCAGCTTGGAAGGGGATTGGGGGACCTATGGCTACACCTTC. As protein: CASSLEGDWGTYGYTF. Filled out from reference TRBV5-1 and TRBJ1-2, the complete variable domain reads KAGVTQTPRYLIKTRGQQVTLSCSPISGHRSVSWYQQTPGQGLQFLFEYFSETQRNKGNFPGRFSGRQFSNSRSEMNVSTLELGDSALYLCASSLEGDWGTYGYTFGSGTRLTVV.

V usage is TRBV11-2 and J usage is TRBJ2-7; the D is unclear. The CDR3 is 16 amino acids. Germline V gives CDR1 SGHAT, CDR2 FQNNGV. Trimming took 4 bases from V and 3 from J, leaving 19 bases between them. This CDR3 reads CASSSASLGLHYEQYF. DNA for the CDR3: TGTGCCAGCAGCTCCGCCAGTTTAGGGCTACACTACGAGCAGTACTTC.

The gene calls are TRBV27 and TRBJ2-1; D gene unclear. The CDR3 runs to 17 residues. The V and J ends lost 0 bases and 2 bases respectively, with 14 bases between them. Per germline, CDR1 MNHEY and CDR2 SMNVEV (reference sequence). The CDR3: CASSLSSVPFPYNEQFF. CDR3 DNA: TGTGCCAGCAGTTTATCGAGCGTGCCTTTTCCCTACAATGAGCAGTTCTTC.